This T cell receptor beta chain comes out of a study of regulatory T cells in long-lasting Graves disease. This clonotype was seen a handful of times. Building the TCR beta libraries relied on iRepertoire HTBI primers, and CDR3 regions underwent Arm-PCR. The authors' processing: The study identified around 62 TRBV and about 13 TRBJ segments across samples. TCRdb independently ran MiXCR on the multiplex PCR reads; one entry per CDR3 protein. TCRdb assigned the V and J calls; the authors' analysis was not used. This table holds 400,000 to 500,000 distinct CDR3 sequences, roughly 21% found once. As for time point: persistent/refractory GD, antithyroid drugs over 5 years with positive TRAb. Construction of the TCR library relied on RNA isolated from PBMCs. Germline CDR1 LNHDA, CDR2 SQIVND (reference sequence). Trimming removed 3 bases at V and 0 bases at J, with 14 bases between. CDR3 size: 16 residues.

Sequences were derived from peripheral blood mononuclear cells (PBMCs), sampled when the disease was refractory, from a patient treated with antithyroid drugs. The rearrangement joins TRBV19 to TRBJ1-1, with D hard to call. This TCR came from a female donor with Graves disease. The CDR3: CASSIEASRMNTEAFF. CDR3 bases: TGTGCCAGTAGTATCGAAGCAAGCCGTATGAACACTGAAGCTTTCTTT.